A selection of T cell receptor beta chains follows, all from one sample in a study of OX40 agonist ivuxolimab in advanced cancers. The data were produced by immunoSEQ multiplex PCR, yet TCRdb's version contains in-frame clones alone and is incomplete. Found here are about 48,000 clones, about 83% of them singletons; the top ten hold 0.95% to 1.5%. The sample in question was CD4+ or CD8+ T cells sorted from blood, obtained in a trial of the OX40 agonist ivuxolimab. These TCRs come from an adult with an advanced solid tumor such as melanoma, head and neck, liver or kidney cancer. CDR3s leave out the opening cysteine and the closing phenylalanine or tryptophan. Fields, in order: D gene, J gene, V gene, CDR3 protein. The D gene is left open where the match is weak.

D gene: .
J gene: TRBJ1-1
V gene: TRBV9
CDR3 protein: ASSVALNTEAF

D gene: TRBD1
J gene: TRBJ2-7
V gene: TRBV5-1
CDR3 protein: ASSLGQGEYEQY

D gene: .
J gene: TRBJ1-6
V gene: TRBV2
CDR3 protein: ASSAQANIAPLH

D gene: .
J gene: TRBJ1-4
V gene: TRBV30
CDR3 protein: AWRPARGYGEKLF

D gene: .
J gene: TRBJ2-7
V gene: TRBV18
CDR3 protein: ASSPFHARTVYEQY

D gene: .
J gene: TRBJ1-1
V gene: TRBV5-5
CDR3 protein: ASSKGQPNTEAF

D gene: .
J gene: TRBJ1-5
V gene: TRBV15
CDR3 protein: ATSRRVGYSNQPQH

D gene: .
J gene: TRBJ1-3
V gene: TRBV18
CDR3 protein: ASSPLGADGNTIY

D gene: .
J gene: TRBJ1-3
V gene: TRBV6-5
CDR3 protein: ASRPRALSGNTIY

D gene: .
J gene: TRBJ1-2
V gene: TRBV25-1
CDR3 protein: ASSESLGSNYGYT

D gene: TRBD1
J gene: TRBJ1-2
V gene: TRBV7-2
CDR3 protein: ASSLVRQGWDGYT

D gene: .
J gene: TRBJ1-4
V gene: TRBV11-2
CDR3 protein: ASSLDEVEKLF

D gene: TRBD2
J gene: TRBJ2-3
V gene: TRBV9
CDR3 protein: ASSVSGGAVDTQY

D gene: .
J gene: TRBJ1-3
V gene: TRBV19
CDR3 protein: ASSPQMTTHTIY

D gene: .
J gene: TRBJ1-5
V gene: TRBV29-1
CDR3 protein: SVATDPNQPQH

D gene: TRBD1
J gene: TRBJ2-7
V gene: TRBV4-2
CDR3 protein: ASSQKDREAYEQY

D gene: .
J gene: TRBJ1-2
V gene: TRBV6-5
CDR3 protein: ASSYGGFGGYT

D gene: TRBD2
J gene: TRBJ2-2
V gene: TRBV4-3
CDR3 protein: ASSQDLGTSGTGELF

D gene: .
J gene: TRBJ2-5
V gene: TRBV10-3
CDR3 protein: AISESTKETQY

D gene: .
J gene: TRBJ2-7
V gene: TRBV7-8
CDR3 protein: ASSLGGGRDEQY

D gene: .
J gene: TRBJ2-2
V gene: TRBV7-6
CDR3 protein: ASAEAEYRTGELF

D gene: .
J gene: TRBJ2-5
V gene: TRBV7-2
CDR3 protein: ASSLDLRGLRETQY

D gene: TRBD2
J gene: TRBJ2-2
V gene: TRBV11-2
CDR3 protein: ASSLGGLAGSYTGELF

D gene: .
J gene: TRBJ1-2
V gene: TRBV27
CDR3 protein: ASSFDYGYT

D gene: .
J gene: TRBJ1-2
V gene: TRBV5-1
CDR3 protein: ASSVDRADGYT

D gene: .
J gene: TRBJ2-3
V gene: TRBV4-1
CDR3 protein: ASSQMRGSSTDTQY

D gene: TRBD1
J gene: TRBJ2-7
V gene: TRBV19
CDR3 protein: ASSETGVFYEQY